This is a list of T cell receptor beta chains from one sample in a study of blood T cells in healthy people across ages. TCRdb re-analysed the 5' RACE reads in MiXCR, keeping a single row per CDR3 protein. Among about 1,000,000 distinct CDR3 sequences listed, 45% were seen once. The sequenced sample was blood. These receptors all come from an older woman in good health. CDR3s include the opening cysteine and the closing phenylalanine or tryptophan. D genes are given only for firm matches. Only some rows state a clone size, as once, few, many or a class for expanded clones.

j_call clone_size v_call d_call cdr3_aa cdr3_nt
TRBJ2-7 few TRBV5-1 TRBD1 CASSSSTRGRFDEQYF TGCGCCAGCAGCTCATCTACCAGGGGGCGATTCGACGAGCAGTACTTC
TRBJ2-3 few TRBV10-3 TRBD2 CAISGRTSGTNLTQYF TGTGCCATCAGTGGTCGGACTAGCGGGACGAATTTAACGCAGTATTTT
TRBJ1-1 . TRBV27 TRBD1 CASSPRQGATEAFF TGTGCCAGCAGTCCAAGACAGGGGGCGACTGAAGCTTTCTTT
TRBJ2-7 . TRBV10-3 TRBD2 CAISGGLAGGGIYEQYF TGTGCCATCAGTGGGGGACTAGCGGGAGGCGGTATCTACGAGCAGTACTTC
TRBJ2-6 . TRBV5-1 TRBD2 CASSRKINLSGRASGANVLTF TGCGCCAGCAGCCGAAAAATCAACCTTAGCGGGAGGGCGTCTGGGGCCAACGTCCTGACTTTC
TRBJ2-7 . TRBV25-1 TRBD1 CASTGTVHEQYF TGTGCCAGCACCGGGACAGTCCACGAGCAGTACTTC
TRBJ2-1 . TRBV5-1 . CASSAQSGHNEQFF TGCGCCAGCAGCGCTCAATCGGGACACAATGAGCAGTTCTTC
TRBJ2-2 . TRBV5-6 . CASSAGPNTGELFF TGTGCCAGCAGCGCGGGACCGAACACCGGGGAGCTGTTTTTT
TRBJ2-7 few TRBV29-1 TRBD2 CSVGSSGTYEQYF TGCAGCGTTGGGTCTAGCGGGACTTACGAGCAGTACTTC
TRBJ2-1 few TRBV27 . CATESTTGSNEQFF TGTGCCACCGAGTCTACAACAGGGTCCAATGAGCAGTTCTTC
TRBJ2-2 once TRBV27 . CASSSGTSRTGELFF TGTGCCAGCAGTTCCGGGACGTCACGAACGGGGGAGCTGTTTTTT
TRBJ2-3 few TRBV20-1 . CSASPRSGGTDTQYF TGCAGTGCTAGTCCCCGCTCCGGGGGAACAGATACGCAGTATTTT
TRBJ2-7 few TRBV9 . CASSGGGVSEQYF TGTGCCAGCAGCGGAGGGGGGGTCTCCGAGCAGTACTTC
TRBJ2-7 . TRBV15 . CATSRNKGAPYEQYF TGTGCCACCAGCAGGAATAAAGGGGCTCCCTACGAGCAGTACTTC
TRBJ2-1 . TRBV24-1 . CATSASGANEQFF TGTGCCACCAGTGCCTCCGGGGCCAATGAGCAGTTCTTC
TRBJ2-7 many TRBV5-5 . CASSRRTVYEQYF TGTGCCAGCAGTCGAAGGACTGTCTACGAGCAGTACTTC
TRBJ1-2 . TRBV28 . CASKEEGSRGYGYTF TGTGCCAGCAAGGAAGAGGGAAGCAGGGGCTATGGCTACACCTTC
TRBJ2-3 . TRBV7-3 . CASSLDAGSTDTQYF TGTGCCAGCAGCTTAGATGCGGGATCCACAGATACGCAGTATTTT
TRBJ2-5 . TRBV3-1 . CASSPGPRAQETQYF TGTGCCAGCAGCCCGGGACCCCGGGCCCAAGAGACCCAGTACTTC
TRBJ2-1 few TRBV9 . CASSVESSAYNEQFF TGTGCCAGCAGCGTAGAGTCTAGCGCATACAATGAGCAGTTCTTC
TRBJ1-2 . TRBV5-1 TRBD1 CASSVWTGDGYTF TGCGCCAGCAGCGTTTGGACAGGGGATGGCTACACCTTC
TRBJ1-2 . TRBV16 . CASSQGWGRDTNYGYTF TGTGCCAGCAGCCAAGGGTGGGGACGGGACACCAACTATGGCTACACCTTC
TRBJ2-7 few TRBV27 . CASSLKRGYEQYF TGTGCCAGCAGTCTCAAGCGAGGCTACGAGCAGTACTTC
TRBJ2-7 . TRBV7-9 . CASSLALTYEQYF TGTGCCAGCAGCTTAGCGCTTACTTACGAGCAGTACTTC
TRBJ1-1 . TRBV7-9 TRBD1 CASSYDRVNTEAFF TGTGCCAGCAGCTACGACAGGGTGAACACTGAAGCTTTCTTT
TRBJ2-7 many TRBV10-3 TRBD1 CAISGDRDSYEQYF TGTGCCATCAGTGGGGACAGGGACTCCTACGAGCAGTACTTC
TRBJ1-5 few TRBV4-2 . CASSQELGRFQPQHF TGTGCCAGCAGCCAAGAATTAGGCCGTTTCCAGCCCCAGCATTTT
TRBJ1-1 few TRBV7-9 TRBD1 CASSEDRGSTEAFF TGTGCCAGCAGCGAAGACAGGGGGTCTACTGAAGCTTTCTTT
TRBJ2-7 . TRBV20-1 TRBD2 CSARLQGLGPTSGSHREQYF TGCAGTGCTAGACTACAAGGCCTGGGTCCGACTAGCGGGTCCCACCGCGAGCAGTACTTC
TRBJ2-5 . TRBV19 . CASSNHPTRMALGETQYF TGTGCCAGTAGTAACCACCCAACCCGTATGGCCCTCGGGGAGACCCAGTACTTC
TRBJ1-2 . TRBV20-1 TRBD1 CSAEGGQGGSYGYTF TGCAGTGCGGAGGGGGGACAGGGCGGGAGCTATGGCTACACCTTC
TRBJ2-5 . TRBV3-1 TRBD1 CASSPRTGISETQYF TGTGCCAGCAGCCCAAGGACAGGGATCTCGGAGACCCAGTACTTC
TRBJ2-2 . TRBV9 TRBD2 CASSVAPGGATGELFF TGTGCCAGCAGCGTAGCCCCGGGAGGGGCCACCGGGGAGCTGTTTTTT
TRBJ1-3 . TRBV3-1 . CASSQEPLVVGNTIYF TGTGCCAGCAGCCAAGAACCCCTGGTGGTCGGAAACACCATATATTTT
TRBJ2-7 . TRBV28 TRBD2 CASSELAETYEQYF TGTGCCAGCAGCGAACTAGCGGAAACCTACGAGCAGTACTTC
TRBJ2-1 many TRBV29-1 TRBD1 CSVQGGQGYNEQFF TGCAGCGTTCAAGGGGGACAGGGTTATAATGAGCAGTTCTTC
TRBJ1-2 . TRBV12-3/TRBV12-4 TRBD1 CASGRTGNVYGYTF TGTGCCAGCGGACGGACAGGGAACGTCTATGGCTACACCTTC
TRBJ1-1 once TRBV20-1 . CSRGGRTEAFF TGCAGTAGGGGTGGTCGAACTGAAGCTTTCTTT
TRBJ2-7 few TRBV6-1 . CASSSQGFAGTYEQYF TGTGCCAGCAGTTCCCAGGGGTTTGCGGGAACCTACGAGCAGTACTTC
TRBJ2-5 . TRBV5-1 . CASSPNNNHLQETQYF TGCGCCAGCAGCCCGAACAATAATCATCTCCAAGAGACCCAGTACTTC
TRBJ2-7 . TRBV28 TRBD1 CASSRTPTGAYEQYF TGTGCCAGCAGTCGTACCCCGACAGGGGCCTACGAGCAGTACTTC
TRBJ2-7 . TRBV6-5 . CASSDSGAYEQYF TGTGCCAGCAGTGATTCAGGGGCGTACGAGCAGTACTTC
TRBJ2-1 . TRBV7-9 . CASSLGSMGYNEQFF TGTGCCAGCAGCTTAGGTTCCATGGGATACAATGAGCAGTTCTTC
TRBJ2-7 few TRBV4-1 TRBD2 CASSLIWDRDYHYEQYF TGCGCCAGCAGCCTAATATGGGACCGGGACTACCACTACGAGCAGTACTTC
TRBJ2-3 . TRBV20-1 TRBD2 CSARGPGGTNTQYF TGCAGTGCTAGAGGCCCGGGAGGGACGAATACGCAGTATTTT
TRBJ2-1 many TRBV20-1 TRBD2 CSARGPIAGGYNEQFF TGCAGTGCTCGGGGACCTATAGCGGGAGGGTACAATGAGCAGTTCTTC
TRBJ2-7 many TRBV12-3/TRBV12-4 TRBD2 CASSLRATGRAGEQYF TGTGCCAGCAGTTTAAGGGCTACCGGGAGGGCGGGTGAGCAGTACTTC
TRBJ2-5 . TRBV10-3 TRBD2 CAISAGERGPYQETQYF TGTGCCATCAGTGCCGGGGAGCGGGGACCTTACCAAGAGACCCAGTACTTC
TRBJ2-1 few TRBV29-1 . CSVGVDIINNEQFF TGCAGCGTTGGGGTAGACATAATCAACAATGAGCAGTTCTTC
TRBJ2-7 few TRBV5-1 TRBD2 CASRSGTSGRIGEQYF TGCGCCAGCAGATCCGGGACTAGCGGGAGAATAGGCGAGCAGTACTTC
TRBJ2-3 . TRBV15 . CATSDQLGDTQYF TGTGCCACCAGCGACCAATTGGGAGATACGCAGTATTTT
TRBJ2-6 few TRBV29-1 . CSVGGGVSGANVLTF TGCAGCGTTGGAGGGGGGGTCTCTGGGGCCAACGTCCTGACTTTC
TRBJ2-5 . TRBV15 . CATSRDAPGTQYF TGTGCCACCAGCAGAGATGCACCCGGGACCCAGTACTTC
TRBJ1-2 . TRBV5-1 . CASSRQQANYGYTF TGCGCCAGCAGCCGACAACAAGCTAACTATGGCTACACCTTC
TRBJ2-7 few TRBV10-3 . CAISASGSYEQYF TGTGCCATCAGTGCTTCGGGTTCCTACGAGCAGTACTTC
TRBJ2-3 . TRBV5-1 TRBD2 CASSLSASGITDTQYF TGCGCCAGCAGCTTGTCTGCTAGCGGGATCACAGATACGCAGTATTTT
TRBJ2-5 . TRBV5-1 . CASSLGRYGQYF TGCGCCAGCAGCTTGGGCAGATACGGTCAGTACTTC
TRBJ2-3 few TRBV7-3 . CASSLTRLADTQYF TGTGCCAGCAGCTTAACAAGACTAGCAGATACGCAGTATTTT
TRBJ2-5 . TRBV20-1 TRBD2 CSARVEVREEMRNEQYF TGCAGTGCTAGAGTAGAGGTGCGGGAGGAGATGCGGAATGAGCAGTACTTC
TRBJ2-7 . TRBV29-1 TRBD1 CSVYRGRYEQYF TGCAGCGTCTACAGGGGGAGGTACGAGCAGTACTTC